These T cell receptor beta chains were read from a single sample in a study of PD-1 blockade in classical Hodgkin lymphoma. Clones were read by immunoSEQ multiplex PCR, and TCRdb kept only the in-frame ones, dropping some. The sample records more than 15,000 clones, just over 85% being singletons. This specimen consisted of peripheral blood mononuclear cells (PBMCs), obtained before the second cycle of nivolumab. All receptors derive from a human donor with classical Hodgkin lymphoma. The CDR3 runs from the conserved cysteine through the conserved F or W. Each record gives: V gene, J gene, clone size, D gene, CDR3 DNA, CDR3 protein. D genes are given only for firm matches. Not every row has a clone size; where given, it reads once, few, many or a size class.

v_call: TRBV5-1; j_call: TRBJ2-1; clone_size: -; d_call: TRBD2; cdr3_nt: TGCGCCAGCAGCTTGGCCGGGGGGGCGGTTGAGCAGTTCTTC; cdr3_aa: CASSLAGGAVEQFF
v_call: TRBV7-2; j_call: TRBJ2-7; clone_size: -; d_call: -; cdr3_nt: TGTGCCAGCAGCTTAGAAGGGACTTCTACCTACGAGCAGTACTTC; cdr3_aa: CASSLEGTSTYEQYF
v_call: TRBV29-1; j_call: TRBJ2-3; clone_size: -; d_call: -; cdr3_nt: TGCAGCCCTCAAGACGGGGCTGGAGCGCAGTATTTT; cdr3_aa: CSPQDGAGAQYF
v_call: TRBV5-1; j_call: TRBJ1-4; clone_size: -; d_call: -; cdr3_nt: TGCGCCAGCAGCTGGGGGGGTTCAAATGAAAAACTGTTTTTT; cdr3_aa: CASSWGGSNEKLFF
v_call: TRBV6-5; j_call: TRBJ1-2; clone_size: few; d_call: -; cdr3_nt: TGTGCCAGCAGTTACAGGGGAGGGAGTGGCTACACCTTC; cdr3_aa: CASSYRGGSGYTF
v_call: TRBV6-1; j_call: TRBJ1-1; clone_size: -; d_call: -; cdr3_nt: TGTGCCAGCGATGGGAGGTCTTACACTGAAGCTTTCTTT; cdr3_aa: CASDGRSYTEAFF
v_call: TRBV6-5; j_call: TRBJ2-4; clone_size: -; d_call: TRBD1; cdr3_nt: TGTGCCAGCAGTTACAAGGGACAGGGGGCCAAAAACATTCAGTACTTC; cdr3_aa: CASSYKGQGAKNIQYF
v_call: TRBV5-1; j_call: TRBJ2-2; clone_size: -; d_call: -; cdr3_nt: TGCGCCAGCAGCTTGGAGCCGAACACCGGGGAGCTGTTTTTT; cdr3_aa: CASSLEPNTGELFF
v_call: TRBV27; j_call: TRBJ2-1; clone_size: -; d_call: TRBD2; cdr3_nt: TGTGCCAGCAGTTCCACGGGACTAGCGGGGTACAATGAGCAGTTCTTC; cdr3_aa: CASSSTGLAGYNEQFF
v_call: TRBV5-1; j_call: TRBJ1-3; clone_size: -; d_call: -; cdr3_nt: TGCGCCAGCAGCTTGGCAGCGTCTGGAAACACCATATATTTT; cdr3_aa: CASSLAASGNTIYF
v_call: TRBV18; j_call: TRBJ2-7; clone_size: -; d_call: -; cdr3_nt: TGTGCCAGCTCACCACCGAGAAATTACGAGCAGTACTTC; cdr3_aa: CASSPPRNYEQYF
v_call: TRBV5-1; j_call: TRBJ2-1; clone_size: -; d_call: TRBD2; cdr3_nt: TGCGCCAGCAGATCGGGACTAGATTACAATGAGCAGTTCTTC; cdr3_aa: CASRSGLDYNEQFF
v_call: TRBV5-1; j_call: TRBJ1-5; clone_size: -; d_call: -; cdr3_nt: TGCGCCAGCAGCTTGGAAGGGGACAAATATCAGCCCCAGCATTTT; cdr3_aa: CASSLEGDKYQPQHF
v_call: TRBV6-4; j_call: TRBJ2-3; clone_size: -; d_call: TRBD1; cdr3_nt: TGTGCCAGCAGTTCCCCCGGGACAGGGGTTTGGACAGATACGCAGTATTTT; cdr3_aa: CASSSPGTGVWTDTQYF
v_call: TRBV28; j_call: TRBJ2-1; clone_size: -; d_call: TRBD2; cdr3_nt: TGTGCCAGCAGCTATACGGGGGGGCCATTTGAGCAGTTCTTC; cdr3_aa: CASSYTGGPFEQFF
v_call: TRBV6-1; j_call: TRBJ1-3; clone_size: few; d_call: -; cdr3_nt: TGTGCCAGCAGTGAAGCGCTTCGGTTTTCGGGAAACACCATATATTTT; cdr3_aa: CASSEALRFSGNTIYF
v_call: TRBV27; j_call: TRBJ1-2; clone_size: -; d_call: -; cdr3_nt: TGTGCCAGCAGTTTAACCGGCCTTTCTTGGAGCGGCTACACCTTC; cdr3_aa: CASSLTGLSWSGYTF
v_call: TRBV7-3; j_call: TRBJ2-7; clone_size: -; d_call: TRBD2; cdr3_nt: TGTGCCAGCAGCCTACTAGCGGGCGCCTACGAGCAGTACTTC; cdr3_aa: CASSLLAGAYEQYF
v_call: TRBV18; j_call: TRBJ1-1; clone_size: -; d_call: -; cdr3_nt: TGTGCCAGCTCACCAGCGACGAACACTGAAGCTTTCTTT; cdr3_aa: CASSPATNTEAFF
v_call: TRBV29-1; j_call: TRBJ2-5; clone_size: -; d_call: -; cdr3_nt: TGCAGCGTTGCCAGTTCCGAGACCCAGTACTTC; cdr3_aa: CSVASSETQYF
v_call: TRBV11-2; j_call: TRBJ2-7; clone_size: -; d_call: -; cdr3_nt: TGTGCCAGCAGCCTCCGGAGTTCCACCTACGAGCAGTACTTC; cdr3_aa: CASSLRSSTYEQYF
v_call: TRBV4-2; j_call: TRBJ1-2; clone_size: -; d_call: -; cdr3_nt: TGTGCCAGCAGCCAAGGCCTCGGAGAAGGCTATGGCTACACCTTC; cdr3_aa: CASSQGLGEGYGYTF
v_call: TRBV4-2; j_call: TRBJ2-2; clone_size: -; d_call: TRBD1; cdr3_nt: TGTGCCAGCAGCCAAGAGAGGGGGCTGACCGGGGAGCTGTTTTTT; cdr3_aa: CASSQERGLTGELFF
v_call: TRBV5-4; j_call: TRBJ1-4; clone_size: -; d_call: TRBD1; cdr3_nt: TGTGCCAGCAGCTTGGTTCCCGGGACAGGGGAGGAAAAACTGTTTTTT; cdr3_aa: CASSLVPGTGEEKLFF
v_call: TRBV4-1; j_call: TRBJ1-6; clone_size: once; d_call: -; cdr3_nt: TGCGCCAGCAGCCAAGGGAGCACAAGTTCACCCCTCCACTTT; cdr3_aa: CASSQGSTSSPLHF
v_call: TRBV2; j_call: TRBJ1-2; clone_size: -; d_call: TRBD1; cdr3_nt: TGTGCCAGCAGTTCACAGGGGGCGCGGGGCTACACCTTC; cdr3_aa: CASSSQGARGYTF